This entry lists 27 T cell receptor beta chains sequenced from one sample in a study of OX40 agonist ivuxolimab in advanced cancers. TCRdb keeps only in-frame clones here, not all; method: immunoSEQ multiplex PCR. The repertoire has about 13,000 clones, approximately 85% of them found once; the top ten carry 44%. This specimen consisted of CD4+ or CD8+ T cells sorted from blood, obtained in a trial of the OX40 agonist ivuxolimab. Every receptor here comes from an adult with an advanced solid tumor such as melanoma, head and neck, liver or kidney cancer.

The chain links TRBV5-1 to TRBJ2-1, with D hard to call. The ends were cut back, 3 bases at V and 2 bases at J, with 12 bases in the middle. CDR1 is SGHRS, CDR2 YFSETQ, per germline. The CDR3 sequence is 15 residues long. CDR3 bases: TGCGCCAGCAGCTCCGGCGGCGGTACCTACAATGAGCAGTTCTTC. Its protein is CASSSGGGTYNEQFF.

The chain has TRBV6-6 and TRBJ1-5, with D unclear. Trimming stripped 7 bases from V and 3 bases from J, with 16 bases between. This CDR3 comprises 15 residues. CDR1 is MNHNY and CDR2 is SVGAGI in the germline V gene (reference sequence). The CDR3, as DNA: TGTGCCAGCACCTTGAGGCCAGTCGACAATCAGCCCCAGCATTTT. It is translated as CASTLRPVDNQPQHF.

The chain is built from TRBV4-1 and TRBJ1-3, with 7 bases that match TRBD1. This CDR3 contains 15 residues. V lost 4 bases to trimming and J lost 4 bases; unmatched junction nucleotides: 7. The germline V gene has CDR1 MGHRA and CDR2 YSYEKL. The CDR3 DNA follows: TGCGCCAGCAGCCCCGGACAGGATCAGGGAAACACCATATATTTT. Amino acids: CASSPGQDQGNTIYF.

The chain is built from TRBV11-2 and TRBJ1-2; 11 bases are a match to TRBD1. The trim removed 1 base at V and 7 bases at J, leaving 11 bases unmatched. Germline-derived CDR1 and CDR2 are SGHAT and FQNNGV. This CDR3 has 17 residues. The CDR3 nucleotides read TGTGCCAGCAGCTTAGGGAGGTGGGGACAGGGGGTTCGTGGCTACACCTTC. Encoded protein: CASSLGRWGQGVRGYTF.

V gene TRBV7-9 combines with J gene TRBJ2-1; 7 positions agree with TRBD1. Germline V CDR1 and CDR2: SEHNR, FQNEAQ (reference sequence). The CDR3 loop spans 16 amino acids. With V trimmed by 5 bases and J by 7 bases, 14 bases remained unmatched. The CDR3 loop reads CASSITGTATPNEQFF. The CDR3 bases are TGTGCCAGCAGCATTACCGGGACAGCTACCCCTAATGAGCAGTTCTTC.

This chain links TRBV27 with TRBJ2-7; the D gene is possibly TRBD2 (5 bases). This CDR3 is 15 amino acids long. Germline CDR1 is MNHEY and CDR2 is SMNVEV (reference sequence). Trimming removed 6 bases from V and 7 bases from J, with 22 bases in between. CDR3 sequence reads: CASRPLEVLLGEQYF. The CDR3 DNA is TGTGCCAGCAGGCCCCTGGAGGTCTTGCTTGGAGAGCAGTACTTC.

This rearrangement joins TRBV6-6 to TRBJ2-2, with D unresolved. The CDR3 is made up of 13 amino acids. V gave up 0 bases and J gave up 4 bases, with 3 bases separating them. CDR1 is MNHNY and CDR2 is SVGAGI in the germline V gene (reference sequence). The CDR3 sequence is CASSYSSTGELFF. The CDR3 bases are TGTGCCAGCAGTTACTCTAGCACCGGGGAGCTGTTTTTT.

The chain has TRBV7-9 and TRBJ2-3; 9 bases agree with TRBD1. Germline assignment: CDR1 SEHNR and CDR2 FQNEAQ (reference sequence). The V gene end was trimmed by 6 bases and the J gene end by 3 bases; junction bases not matched to a gene: 19. The CDR3 runs 19 residues. CDR3: CASRVPFPRDREGTDTQYF. DNA for the CDR3: TGTGCCAGCAGGGTTCCATTTCCGCGGGACAGGGAAGGTACAGATACGCAGTATTTT.

This clone is classed as medium-sized. In nucleotides, the CDR3 is TGTGCTAGTGGTTTGTTTACCTCCAATGAGCAGTTCTTC. Translating gives CASGLFTSNEQFF. V usage is TRBV12-5 and J usage is TRBJ2-1; D is unclear. The CDR3 extends over 13 amino acids. V was pared by 2 bases and J by 6 bases, with 8 bases between. Germline V CDR1 and CDR2: LGHNT, FRNRAP.

There are a few counts of this clone. V is TRBV7-3 and J is TRBJ2-3, with D perhaps matching TRBD1 (5 bases). Trimming shortened V by 1 base and J by 0 bases, and 11 bases separated the two germline ends. The CDR3 is 16 amino acids. The germline CDR1 and CDR2 sequences are SGHTA and FQGTGA. The CDR3 nucleotides are TGTGCCAGCAGCTTAATAGGGGAATCGAGCACAGATACGCAGTATTTT. Translation: CASSLIGESSTDTQYF. The whole variable domain, remainder taken from reference TRBV7-3 and TRBJ2-3, is GAGVSQTPSNKVTEKGKYVELRCDPISGHTALYWYRQSLGQGPEFLIYFQGTGAADDSGLPNDRFFAVRPEGSVSTLKIQRTERGDSAVYLCASSLIGESSTDTQYFGPGTRLTVL.

This chain uses TRBV19 with TRBJ2-7; 9 nucleotides match TRBD2. This CDR3 is built from 14 residues. The germline CDR1 and CDR2 sequences are LNHDA and SQIVND (reference sequence). Germline trimming cut 1 base from V and 6 bases from J; bases unmatched to any gene: 4. CDR3 DNA: TGTGCCAGTAGTATAGTCGGCGGGAGGGGCGAGCAGTACTTC. Protein product: CASSIVGGRGEQYF.

This clone is labeled medium-sized. The chain couples TRBV19 to TRBJ2-7; 8 bases align to TRBD1. CDR1 is LNHDA, CDR2 SQIVND, per germline (reference sequence). The CDR3 runs to 12 residues. The V and J ends lost 9 bases and 1 base, in that order; junction bases with no gene match: 2. CDR3 nucleotides: TGTGCCAGCGGACAGGGTTCCTACGAGCAGTACTTC. Translated, it gives CASGQGSYEQYF.

The V and J genes are TRBV28 and TRBJ1-1; D is perhaps TRBD1 (5 bases). Trimming pared 2 bases from V and 6 bases from J, leaving 10 bases between. CDR1 MDHEN and CDR2 SYDVKM come from the germline V gene. This CDR3 spans 13 amino acids. This chain's CDR3 is CASSLGGFAEAFF. The CDR3 region has the DNA TGTGCCAGCAGTTTAGGGGGTTTTGCTGAAGCTTTCTTT.

This rearrangement joins TRBV9 to TRBJ2-1; D perhaps matches TRBD1 (5 bases). Between the trimmed V and J ends, which lost 3 bases and 3 bases, there was a span of 7 bases. The length of the CDR3 is 13 residues. Germline CDR1 is SGDLS and CDR2 is YYNGEE. CDR3 coding DNA: TGTGCCAGCAGCGAGGACAACTACAATGAGCAGTTCTTC. The encoded protein is CASSEDNYNEQFF.

This sequence joins TRBV25-1 and TRBJ1-1; possibly TRBD1 for D (5 bases). CDR3 length equals 15 residues. Trimming took off 3 bases at V and 4 bases at J, with 15 bases between the two ends. Per the germline V gene, CDR1 is MGHDK and CDR2 is SYGVNS. The CDR3, as DNA: TGTGCCAGCAGTGATCCCAGGCGTGGGGGCACTGAAGCTTTCTTT. Its translation is CASSDPRRGGTEAFF.

The V call is TRBV6-5, the J call TRBJ1-4, with 9 nucleotides matching TRBD1. This CDR3 is 15 amino acids long. The germline CDR1 and CDR2 sequences are MNHEY and SVGAGI. J gave up 5 bases and V 4 bases, and 5 bases lay outside the gene matches. CDR3 amino acids: CASSSPGTGNEKLFF. CDR3 coding DNA: TGTGCCAGCAGTTCCCCCGGGACAGGGAATGAAAAACTGTTTTTT.

This clone was counted between two and nine times. This chain links TRBV7-9 with TRBJ2-3, with D hard to call. CDR1 SEHNR and CDR2 FQNEAQ come from the germline V gene (reference sequence). V lost 0 bases, J lost 2 bases, and 3 bases lay in between. The CDR3 loop spans 13 amino acids. Written as DNA, the CDR3 is TGTGCCAGCAGCTTAGCCCACACAGATACGCAGTATTTT. This encodes CASSLAHTDTQYF.

Here the CDR3 DNA reads TGCGCCAGCAGCCAAGATAACGAGCAGTACTTC. It translates to CASSQDNEQYF. J is TRBJ2-7 and V is TRBV4-1; D uncertain. The V gene lost 0 bases and the J gene lost 5 bases, with 2 bases spanning the gap. The CDR3 covers 11 residues. Germline CDR1 MGHRA, CDR2 YSYEKL.

The V gene is TRBV4-3, the J gene TRBJ2-7; 10 bases align to TRBD2. V dropped 1 base and J dropped 3; count of bases not matched to a gene: 3. Looked up from germline, CDR1 is LGHNA and CDR2 is YSLEER. CDR3 length: 15 residues. CDR3 residues: CASSQGLAGVYEQYF. The CDR3 nucleotides are TGCGCCAGCAGCCAAGGTCTAGCGGGAGTCTACGAGCAGTACTTC.

This chain links TRBV7-9 with TRBJ2-7, with a weak D call TRBD1 (5 bases). Germline V gives CDR1 SEHNR, CDR2 FQNEAQ (reference sequence). Deletions cut 2 bases from V and 5 bases from J, with 13 bases between. This CDR3 is built from 14 residues. The CDR3 nucleotides read TGTGCCAGCAGCTTACTCCAGGGTAGGGACGAGCAGTACTTC. As protein: CASSLLQGRDEQYF.

CDR3 sequence: CAISAGSEQYF. The CDR3 nucleotides read TGTGCCATCAGCGCGGGCAGCGAGCAGTACTTC. The chain couples TRBV6-1 to TRBJ2-7; perhaps TRBD2 as D (5 bases). The V gene's germline CDR1 is MNHNS and CDR2 SASEGT. CDR3 length: 11 residues. Trimming took off 10 bases at V and 6 bases at J, with 13 bases between the two ends.

This clone has a handful of counts. The genes are TRBV2 and TRBJ2-7; 8 nucleotides align to TRBD1. From germline, CDR1 is SNHLY and CDR2 FYNNEI. Unmatched junction bases numbered 6, after V lost 6 bases and J lost 2 bases. This CDR3 contains 14 residues. The CDR3 spells CASRAGTGPYEQYF. Here the CDR3 DNA reads TGTGCCAGCAGAGCCGGGACAGGACCCTACGAGCAGTACTTC.

The genes are TRBV30 and TRBJ2-7; D uncertain. The CDR3 sequence is 16 residues long. Germline V lookup: CDR1 GTSNPN, CDR2 SVGIG (reference sequence). The V end was cut by 0 bases, the J end by 4 bases, with 19 bases between. In DNA form, the CDR3 reads TGTGCCTGGAGTGTCTCATATCCCGGGCTACAGTACGAGCAGTACTTC. Amino acids: CAWSVSYPGLQYEQYF.

V gene TRBV9 combines with J gene TRBJ1-1, with TRBD1 matching 7 bases. Trimming cost V 0 bases and J 3 bases; bases outside gene matches: 5. In germline, CDR1 is SGDLS, CDR2 YYNGEE. The CDR3 runs to 15 residues. CDR3 DNA sequence: TGTGCCAGCAGCGTAGAAACAGGGGAAGACACTGAAGCTTTCTTT. Translating it yields CASSVETGEDTEAFF.

The rearrangement uses TRBV19 and TRBJ1-5, with D perhaps matching TRBD1 (5 bases). The V end was cut by 3 bases, the J end by 5 bases, with 8 bases between. CDR1 is LNHDA, CDR2 SQIVND, per germline (reference sequence). The CDR3 length is 13 residues. DNA for the CDR3: TGTGCCAGTAGTATTGGGGCCTATCAGCCCCAGCATTTT. Translated, it gives CASSIGAYQPQHF.

The sample holds a few counts of this clone. J is TRBJ1-1 and V is TRBV19; no clear D. V was trimmed by 5 bases and J by 1 base, leaving 14 bases between them. CDR1 and CDR2 (germline): LNHDA, SQIVND (reference sequence). The CDR3 runs 15 residues. For the CDR3, the DNA is TGTGCCAGTAGTCCCTACCTAACGGGGAACACTGAAGCTTTCTTT. It yields the protein CASSPYLTGNTEAFF.

CDR3 region: CASSWGGGQGVSPLHF. The CDR3 coding sequence is TGTGCCAGCAGCTGGGGAGGTGGCCAGGGCGTTTCACCCCTCCACTTT. The chain is built from TRBV5-6 and TRBJ1-6; possible D gene TRBD1, 5 bases. Trimming stripped 3 bases from V and 9 bases from J, with 19 bases between. Looked up from germline, CDR1 is SGHDT and CDR2 is YYEEEE. The CDR3 runs 16 residues.